This paragraph reports one T cell receptor (beta chain). What it binds is unknown. This entry is derived from a study of cytomegalovirus exposure and HLA in healthy donors. Study-level results: Analyzed later, association rates of TCRs varied across HLA loci, with DRB1 most and HLA-C fewest. The authors enumerated 150 to 200 TCR beta chains as linked to cytomegalovirus. Per published accounts, TCR beta sequences correctly predicted the HLA-A and HLA-B alleles of most subjects.

The primer mix had 60 Vbeta and 13 Jbeta primers. TCRdb keeps only in-frame clones here, not all; method: immunoSEQ multiplex PCR. The data show approximately 150,000 clones, with 55% to 70% seen just once and around 7.1% held by the top ten. Trimming shortened V by 0 bases and J by 0 bases, and 7 bases separated the two germline ends. The germline V gene has CDR1 SGHRS and CDR2 YFSETQ. The CDR3 is 15 amino acids. This rearrangement joins TRBV5-1 to TRBJ2-1; perhaps TRBD2 as D (6 bases). The sequenced sample was PBMCs. The clonotype originates from a woman in her sixties in good health and CMV-seropositive. The chain's CDR3 is CASSLDGSSYNEQFF. In DNA form, the CDR3 reads TGCGCCAGCAGCTTGGACGGGAGCTCCTACAATGAGCAGTTCTTC. The full variable domain, with the rest looked up from reference TRBV5-1 and TRBJ2-1, is KAGVTQTPRYLIKTRGQQVTLSCSPISGHRSVSWYQQTPGQGLQFLFEYFSETQRNKGNFPGRFSGRQFSNSRSEMNVSTLELGDSALYLCASSLDGSSYNEQFFGPGTRLTVL.